This T cell receptor (beta chain) derives from a study of Ad26.COV2.S vaccination and SARS-CoV-2 variants. Study-wide results and limits: TCR breadth and depth analyses may have underestimated total T cell responses.

Points on this clone: Its antigen is still unknown.

Measured with immunoSEQ multiplex PCR; TCRdb has only the in-frame clones, and not every one. The profile covers approximately 140,000 clones, with roughly 89% appearing a single time and approximately 5% taken by the ten largest. The CDR3 length is 15 residues. Germline V gene lookup returns CDR1 SGHNT and CDR2 YYREEE (reference sequence). V lost 4 bases to trimming and J lost 2 bases; unmatched junction nucleotides: 6. The sample in question was peripheral blood, obtained after recovery from COVID-19. The sequence was obtained from a human donor who had recovered from COVID-19. V is TRBV5-4 and J is TRBJ2-3; 8 nucleotides agree with TRBD1. CDR3 coding DNA: TGTGCCAGCAGCCCTCGGGACAGGTTCACAGATACGCAGTATTTT. Protein sequence: CASSPRDRFTDTQYF. The full variable domain, rest sourced from reference TRBV5-4 and TRBJ2-3, is ETGVTQSPTHLIKTRGQQVTLRCSSQSGHNTVSWYQQALGQGPQFIFQYYREEENGRGNFPPRFSGLQFPNYSSELNVNALELDDSALYLCASSPRDRFTDTQYFGPGTRLTVL.